This T cell receptor beta chain stems from a study of CD8+CD57+ T cells in acquired aplastic anemia. The template used for profiling TCR beta VDJ and CDR3 was genomic DNA. TCRdb called the reads again in MiXCR, with one record for every CDR3 protein. This table holds 90,000 to 150,000 distinct CDR3 sequences, 50% to 70% found once. The CDR3 runs to 13 residues. CDR1 and CDR2 from the germline V gene are SEHNR and FQNEAQ (reference sequence). Trimming removed 8 bases at V and 4 bases at J, with 12 bases between. Individuals selected for sequencing had exhibited CD8+CD57+ cell expansion on flow cytometry.

This rearrangement joins TRBV7-9 to TRBJ1-3, with D possibly matching TRBD1 (5 bases). This receptor was identified in a human donor with aplastic anemia. The specimen was sorted CD4+, CD8+, or CD8+CD57+ T cells (not recorded which) from PBMCs. The DNA for the CDR3 is TGTGCCAGCTCTATTAGGGACGGAAACACCATATATTTT. This encodes CASSIRDGNTIYF.